The clone carrying this TCR beta chain occurred once. Antigen unknown. This likely comes from a read error, as the CDR3 has no conserved phenylalanine or tryptophan at its end. PCR involved 60 Vbeta and 13 Jbeta primers. Profiling relied on immunoSEQ multiplex PCR, and the TCRdb table lists in-frame clones only, not all of them. The sample consists of 150,000 to 200,000 clones, about 77% of them appearing once. CDR3 length: 16 amino acids. V shed 4 bases and J 0 bases; nucleotides not matched to a gene: 8. CDR1 is LGHNA, CDR2 YSLEER, per germline. This sample is part of a study of cytomegalovirus exposure and HLA in healthy donors. Looking at the study overall: Some 91 million unique TCRs from HLA-typed donors were held in an early release of data. Points from the study as a whole: A missense variant in DCLRE1C was later tied to TCR beta V- and J-gene trimming. Among TCR beta chains of equal frequency, HLA-associated ones were more clonally expanded in a later analysis.

The V and J genes are TRBV4-3 and TRBJ2-7; 8 bases map to TRBD1. The sequencing input was PBMCs. The source of this sequence is a man aged 18 to 30 in good health and CMV-seropositive. CDR3: CASSLDRAAPSYEQYL. The CDR3 DNA reads TGCGCCAGCAGCCTGGACAGGGCTGCACCCTCCTACGAGCAGTACCTC.